This TCR beta chain derives from a study of cytomegalovirus exposure and HLA in healthy donors. Sequencing was performed with immunoSEQ multiplex PCR; in TCRdb, only in-frame clones are kept and a portion is missing. Here the sample spans about 140,000 clones, 70% to 90% being singletons. Only one count was recorded for this clone. This CDR3 has 13 amino acids. Germline V gene data show CDR1 as GTSNPN and CDR2 as SVGIG (reference sequence). The V gene lost 5 bases and the J gene lost 3 bases, with 8 bases spanning the gap. This clonotype was obtained from a man aged 18 to 35 in good health and CMV-seropositive. This rearrangement joins TRBV30 to TRBJ1-6; tentatively, D is TRBD1 (6 bases). The sequenced material came from PBMCs. The CDR3 spells CAWQGIYNSPLHF. The DNA of the CDR3 is TGTGCCTGGCAGGGGATCTATAATTCACCCCTCCACTTT.